The text below deals with one TCR beta chain. This clone was detected a few times. No antigen is known for it. Per-nucleotide qualities are absent, and no much larger clonotype sits a single base away. The data are from a study of blood T cell repertoires in COVID-19 (dated by TCRdb to about 2020). Some background on the complete study: Samples from collaborators originated in the United States, Italy and Spain and spanned both the acute and convalescent phases of COVID-19. The material from the prospective study consisted of cDNA or gDNA derived from T cells, B-cell-depleted T cells, or PBMCs. Subjects who had been exposed to COVID-19, were actively infected with it, or had recovered from it provided the deeply sampled blood TCRbeta repertoires that made up the dataset. The repertoires were released in a freely available public database intended as a resource for research on the immune response to SARS-CoV-2. The samples were drawn from the first 160 participants of the ongoing ImmuneRACE study and from 1,254 subjects provided by 6 global collaborators. Sample metadata almost always included a de-identified subject ID, COVID-19 status, age in years and sex. HLA class I and class II types, where available, came from metadata supplied by the sample provider rather than from assay-based typing. Study-wide conclusions, independent of this receptor: How much clinical and demographic metadata was included differed by source and by participant, and the metadata was provided uncurated.

Participants in the prospective study were aged roughly 18 to 100 years, lived in over 20 United States geographic areas, and enrolled through a virtual design. Cohort assignment in the prospective study relied on participant-reported clinical history from a screening survey and a study questionnaire. Exposed participants had been in contact with someone with a PCR-confirmed or clinician-diagnosed COVID-19 case within 2 weeks of study entry. Mobile phlebotomists in the prospective study collected whole blood, serum and a nasopharyngeal or oropharyngeal swab from every participant. Prospective study participants could optionally give additional blood draws and questionnaires over an approximately two-month period. Prospective study blood samples were shipped either frozen or at room temperature before DNA extraction. TCRbeta CDR3 regions were amplified from genomic DNA using the immunoSEQ Assay, a bias-controlled multiplex PCR. Per the source publication's procedure: The number of nucleated cells in each sample was estimated by amplification of reference gene primers within the assay. Sequence reads were collapsed and filtered to measure the absolute abundance of every unique TCRbeta CDR3 rearrangement. Productive Simpson clonality was computed per sample as the square root of Simpson's diversity index over productive rearrangements. Here the immuneACCESS table is served through TCRdb, limited to in-frame sequences with V and J called. Missing clones are a known gap in these copies; in checked studies unresolved V genes cover under half, and the rest lacks a known reason. V, J and clone size are those of that table, while D and trimming were read from the DNA. The table for this sample lists around 200,000 clones; approximately 86% of them were counted only once. Together, the top ten hold 4.5% to 5.5% of the sample.

V is cut back by 7 bases and J by 6 bases, with 6 bases in the junction unmatched. Spanning cysteine to phenylalanine, the CDR3 consists of 14 amino acids. Kept here is only the CDR3 DNA, which spans 42 bases and is read in frame from base 1. CDR1 LGHDT and CDR2 YNNKEL are derived from the germline V gene (reference sequence). Sequenced material: PBMCs or T cells enriched from blood (not recorded which). The V and J segments used are TRBV3-1 (or the pseudogene TRBV3-2) and TRBJ1-6, with TRBD1 identical over 7 junction bases. The origin of this receptor is a woman in her 30s who had been exposed to COVID-19. The sequence in DNA is TGTGCCAGCACCTCCAGGGGGTCTAATTCACCCCTCCACTTT. This sequence encodes CASTSRGSNSPLHF.